The 5 T cell receptor beta chains in this list originate from one sample, sequenced in a study of T cell responses to AZD1222 COVID-19 vaccine. The protocol was immunoSEQ multiplex PCR, while the TCRdb copy is restricted to in-frame clones and leaves out a portion. The sample is made up of about 140,000 clones, and the top ten hold about 2% of it. The specimen sequenced was peripheral blood. These receptors were obtained from an adult in good health.

The chain employs TRBV18 and TRBJ2-7; no clear D. The germline CDR1 and CDR2 sequences are KGHSH and LQKENI. The CDR3 is made up of 15 amino acids. V was clipped by 4 bases and J by 2 bases, with 15 bases between them. CDR3 sequence: CASSLTRELTYEQYF. CDR3 coding DNA: TGTGCCAGCTCACTGACACGTGAGTTAACCTACGAGCAGTACTTC.

The chain combines TRBV9 with TRBJ2-2; no definite D call. Germline CDR1 is SGDLS and CDR2 is YYNGEE. With 2 bases removed from V and 0 bases from J, the gap between germline ends came to 11 bases. The CDR3 runs 16 residues. Written as DNA, the CDR3 is TGTGCCAGCAGCGTTACAGTGTCCGCGAACACCGGGGAGCTGTTTTTT. Protein sequence: CASSVTVSANTGELFF.

The chain is built from TRBV5-1 and TRBJ2-1; the D gene could be TRBD1 or TRBD2 (5 bases each). Trimming stripped 0 bases from V and 7 bases from J, with 23 bases between. The length of the CDR3 is 18 residues. In germline, CDR1 is SGHRS, CDR2 YFSETQ. CDR3 in DNA: TGCGCCAGCAGCTTGGCCAGTGCAGGGAGAGGTAGTAGGAATGAGCAGTTCTTC. Residues: CASSLASAGRGSRNEQFF.

V and J are TRBV30 and TRBJ1-5, with 8 bases lining up with TRBD1. The germline CDR1 and CDR2 sequences are GTSNPN and SVGIG (reference sequence). The CDR3 runs 19 residues. After removal of 5 bases from V and 1 base from J, the junction contained 19 bases not matched to a gene. CDR3 nucleotides: TGTGCCTGGGATAGAGGAGGCAGGGGGCGCGGTATAAGCAATCAGCCCCAGCATTTT. It is translated as CAWDRGGRGRGISNQPQHF.

V gene TRBV6-5 combines with J gene TRBJ1-6; D is unresolved. CDR1 is MNHEY and CDR2 is SVGAGI in the germline V gene. Between the trimmed V and J ends, which lost 8 bases and 9 bases, there was a span of 11 bases. The CDR3 totals 12 residues. Written as DNA, the CDR3 is TGTGCCAGCCAACCGGGATCTTCACCCCTCCACTTT. Its translation: CASQPGSSPLHF.